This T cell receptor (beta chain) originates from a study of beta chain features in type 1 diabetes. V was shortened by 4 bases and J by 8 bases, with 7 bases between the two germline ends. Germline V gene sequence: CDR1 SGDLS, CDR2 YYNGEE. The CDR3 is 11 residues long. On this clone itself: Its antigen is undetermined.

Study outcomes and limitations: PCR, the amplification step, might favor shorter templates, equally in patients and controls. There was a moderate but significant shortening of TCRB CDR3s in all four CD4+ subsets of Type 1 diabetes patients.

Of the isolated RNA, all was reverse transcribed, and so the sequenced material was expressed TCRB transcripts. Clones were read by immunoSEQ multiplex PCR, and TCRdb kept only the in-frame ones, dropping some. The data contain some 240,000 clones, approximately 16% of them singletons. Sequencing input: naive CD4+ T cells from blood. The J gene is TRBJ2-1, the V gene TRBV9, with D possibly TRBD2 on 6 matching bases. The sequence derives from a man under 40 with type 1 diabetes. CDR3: CASSRGYEQFF. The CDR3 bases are TGTGCCAGCAGCCGGGGGTATGAGCAGTTCTTC.